This TCR beta chain derives from a study of identical twins. Template switching created a universal primer site, and the cDNA included unique molecular identifiers. Each CDR3 protein gets one entry after TCRdb re-called the 5' RACE reads with MiXCR. The data hold about 890,000 distinct CDR3 sequences, with roughly 12% observed a single time. V lost 1 base and J 3 bases, leaving 20 bases between the germline ends. Germline CDR1 and CDR2: SGHRS and YFSETQ. There are 17 residues in the CDR3. This same sample was also taken into another study, of yellow fever vaccine responses in identical twins.

The receptor comes from a woman younger than 35 in good health. J is TRBJ2-7 and V is TRBV5-1; tentatively, D is TRBD1 or TRBD2 (5 bases each). Sequencing was carried out using PBMCs. The CDR3 DNA is TGCGCCAGCAGCTTGTATCCTGTCCAGGGTAGCGACTACGAGCAGTACTTC. Its translation is CASSLYPVQGSDYEQYF.